The rows below give T cell receptor beta chains drawn from one sample of a study of T cells expressing NK-cell markers. From the 5' RACE reads, TCRdb lists one entry per CDR3 protein and no DNA. This specimen shows about 150,000 distinct CDR3 sequences; the ten leading clones hold 37%. Sequencing used blood T cells: a sorted CD56 or NKG2C T cell subset, CD4+ or CD8+ T cells, or bulk PBMC T cells (not recorded which). These receptors came from a woman in her forties or fifties in good health. Both conserved end residues are part of each CDR3.

CDR3 protein: CAISEGTARTGELFF; CDR3 length: 15; V gene: TRBV10-3; J gene: TRBJ2-2
CDR3 protein: CASSVAGVDTGELFF; CDR3 length: 15; V gene: TRBV9; J gene: TRBJ2-2
CDR3 protein: CASTRGSGGNNEQFF; CDR3 length: 15; V gene: TRBV27; J gene: TRBJ2-1
CDR3 protein: CASSNRDRGGDTQYF; CDR3 length: 15; V gene: TRBV12-3/TRBV12-4; J gene: TRBJ2-3
CDR3 protein: CASSYIRGAGETQYF; CDR3 length: 15; V gene: TRBV27; J gene: TRBJ2-5
CDR3 protein: CASSSQAGQTGELFF; CDR3 length: 15; V gene: TRBV27; J gene: TRBJ2-2
CDR3 protein: CASSSGGGAPNTQYF; CDR3 length: 15; V gene: TRBV2; J gene: TRBJ2-3
CDR3 protein: CASSLEVPYEQYF; CDR3 length: 13; V gene: TRBV12-3/TRBV12-4; J gene: TRBJ2-7
CDR3 protein: CSVAENSGTNQETQYF; CDR3 length: 16; V gene: TRBV29-1; J gene: TRBJ2-5
CDR3 protein: CASSPRLAGDTQYF; CDR3 length: 14; V gene: TRBV27; J gene: TRBJ2-3
CDR3 protein: CASSRAGGPGNEQFF; CDR3 length: 15; V gene: TRBV19; J gene: TRBJ2-1
CDR3 protein: CASSQDWGQEYNEQFF; CDR3 length: 16; V gene: TRBV4-2; J gene: TRBJ2-1
CDR3 protein: CATSDFMEQFF; CDR3 length: 11; V gene: TRBV24-1; J gene: TRBJ2-1
CDR3 protein: CASSVGTSGIYEQYF; CDR3 length: 15; V gene: TRBV5-6; J gene: TRBJ2-7
CDR3 protein: CASSSLLYGGPRYNEQFF; CDR3 length: 18; V gene: TRBV27; J gene: TRBJ2-1
CDR3 protein: CASSEPTWNTEAFF; CDR3 length: 14; V gene: TRBV2; J gene: TRBJ1-1
CDR3 protein: CASSLEVGETQYF; CDR3 length: 13; V gene: TRBV11-2; J gene: TRBJ2-5
CDR3 protein: CASSGGPLNGYTF; CDR3 length: 13; V gene: TRBV5-1; J gene: TRBJ1-2
CDR3 protein: CASSYSLGGANVLTF; CDR3 length: 15; V gene: TRBV5-6; J gene: TRBJ2-6
CDR3 protein: CASSGSIGGGYTF; CDR3 length: 13; V gene: TRBV6-4; J gene: TRBJ1-2
CDR3 protein: CASSITASSYNEQFF; CDR3 length: 15; V gene: TRBV7-9; J gene: TRBJ2-1
CDR3 protein: CASSVGARGGGPEPQHF; CDR3 length: 17; V gene: TRBV5-5; J gene: TRBJ1-5
CDR3 protein: CASDSPDETQYF; CDR3 length: 12; V gene: TRBV5-6; J gene: TRBJ2-5
CDR3 protein: CSVTGGYTGELFF; CDR3 length: 13; V gene: TRBV29-1; J gene: TRBJ2-2
CDR3 protein: CAIIPALTQDYGYTF; CDR3 length: 15; V gene: TRBV10-3; J gene: TRBJ1-2
CDR3 protein: CASSSGTGPLYEQYF; CDR3 length: 15; V gene: TRBV7-6; J gene: TRBJ2-7
CDR3 protein: CASSFGTRETQYF; CDR3 length: 13; V gene: TRBV12-3/TRBV12-4; J gene: TRBJ2-5
CDR3 protein: CASSFGTDYNEQFF; CDR3 length: 14; V gene: TRBV27; J gene: TRBJ2-1
CDR3 protein: CASSDGTVVRAEAFF; CDR3 length: 15; V gene: TRBV2; J gene: TRBJ1-1
CDR3 protein: CASSAGLAGATDTQYF; CDR3 length: 16; V gene: TRBV5-1; J gene: TRBJ2-3
CDR3 protein: CASSSTSGRHYEQYF; CDR3 length: 15; V gene: TRBV13; J gene: TRBJ2-7
CDR3 protein: CASLGGADSPDTQYF; CDR3 length: 15; V gene: TRBV7-9; J gene: TRBJ2-3
CDR3 protein: CASSEARETQYF; CDR3 length: 12; V gene: TRBV25-1; J gene: TRBJ2-5
CDR3 protein: CASTTSESPFYGYTF; CDR3 length: 15; V gene: TRBV19; J gene: TRBJ1-2
CDR3 protein: CSASGMTYNEQFF; CDR3 length: 13; V gene: TRBV20-1; J gene: TRBJ2-1
CDR3 protein: CAEGELNEQFF; CDR3 length: 11; V gene: TRBV30; J gene: TRBJ2-1
CDR3 protein: CASSLVAVNEKLFF; CDR3 length: 14; V gene: TRBV7-8; J gene: TRBJ1-4
CDR3 protein: CASRQSPGTDTQYF; CDR3 length: 14; V gene: TRBV3-1; J gene: TRBJ2-3
CDR3 protein: CASTRLAWERTDTQYF; CDR3 length: 16; V gene: TRBV12-3/TRBV12-4; J gene: TRBJ2-3
CDR3 protein: CAIRTGLAGVRSYEQYF; CDR3 length: 17; V gene: TRBV10-3; J gene: TRBJ2-7